The text below deals with one T cell receptor (beta chain). Its antigen is unidentified. Germline-derived CDR1 and CDR2 are SGHRS and YFSETQ. The CDR3 spans 13 residues. Losses at the gene ends were 4 bases for V and 6 bases for J; bases not matched to a gene: 2. The sample is drawn from a study of cytomegalovirus exposure and HLA in healthy donors. Study context: Early release data held 85 million to 95 million unique TCRs from HLA-typed donors.

Vbeta (60) and Jbeta (13) primers were used in the PCR. Sequencing was performed with immunoSEQ multiplex PCR; in TCRdb, only in-frame clones are kept and a portion is missing. In the table there are around 120,000 clones, about 80% of which are singletons. Study-level findings and limits: Common viral pathogens (according to a later analysis) appeared linked to several of the most significant clusters. Rates of TCR association differed by HLA locus in a later analysis, with DRB1 highest and HLA-C lowest. Analyses of presence and absence presupposed an approximately uniform sequencing depth across donors.

The origin of this receptor is a male donor in good health and CMV-seronegative. The genes are TRBV5-1 and TRBJ1-1, with 11 bases matching TRBD1. The sample comprised PBMCs. CDR3 bases: TGCGCCAGCAGCAAGGGACAGGGGGCTGAAGCTTTCTTT. It translates to CASSKGQGAEAFF.